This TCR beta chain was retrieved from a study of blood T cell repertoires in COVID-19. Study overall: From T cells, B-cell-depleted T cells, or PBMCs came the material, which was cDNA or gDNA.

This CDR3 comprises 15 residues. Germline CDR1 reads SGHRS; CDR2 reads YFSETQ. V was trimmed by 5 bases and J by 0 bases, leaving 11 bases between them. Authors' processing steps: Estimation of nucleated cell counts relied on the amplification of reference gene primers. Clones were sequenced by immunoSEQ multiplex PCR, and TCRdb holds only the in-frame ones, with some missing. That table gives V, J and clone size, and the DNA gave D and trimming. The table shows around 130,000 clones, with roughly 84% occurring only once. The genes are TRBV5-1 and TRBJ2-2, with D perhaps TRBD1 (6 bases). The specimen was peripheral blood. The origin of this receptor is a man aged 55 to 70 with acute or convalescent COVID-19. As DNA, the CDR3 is TGCGCCAGCAGACTGGGGGCGTCGAACACCGGGGAGCTGTTTTTT. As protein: CASRLGASNTGELFF.